In this sample, the clone carrying this T cell receptor (beta chain) turned up many times. The data derive from a study of T cells in Graves' hyperthyroidism and ophthalmopathy. Researchers took RNA transcripts and amplified the TCR beta CDR3 regions from them. TCR CDR3 regions were first amplified by RT-PCR with HTBI primers. TCRdb re-called the multiplex PCR reads with MiXCR, one entry per CDR3 protein. This table holds around 340,000 distinct CDR3 sequences, roughly a fifth found once. Germline V CDR1 and CDR2: SGHDT, YYEEEE. The CDR3 covers 16 residues. After removal of 4 bases from V and 4 bases from J, the junction contained 11 bases not matched to a gene.

This receptor was identified in a woman aged 45-65 years with Graves' hyperthyroidism. Sequenced material: blood. J is TRBJ2-7 and V is TRBV5-6, with 10 bases lining up with TRBD1. The CDR3 reads CASSVTWGQGIYEQYF. The CDR3 bases are TGTGCCAGCAGCGTCACTTGGGGACAGGGGATATACGAGCAGTACTTC.